This TCR beta chain was captured in a study of a mutant IDH1 vaccine in newly diagnosed glioma. V was shortened by 0 bases and J by 6 bases, with 9 bases between the two germline ends. CDR1 and CDR2 (germline): SGHVS, FQNEAQ. CDR3 length equals 14 residues. Profiling relied on immunoSEQ multiplex PCR, and the TCRdb table lists in-frame clones only, not all of them. Among tens of thousands of clones listed, about three quarters were seen once. In its sample, this clone was seen a few times. Its antigen is unidentified. The time point is: week 47, end of study. Each vaccine dose was 300 ug of mutant IDH1 20-mer peptide, with topical imiquimod.

The TCR sequence derives from a woman aged 40 to 50 with glioma. Some clones in this sample may be carry-over from other donors' samples. The material sequenced was PBMCs, taken from a glioma patient whose treatment included an IDH1 peptide vaccine. This chain connects TRBV7-8 to TRBJ1-5; D is unresolved. The CDR3 spells CASSLAGLLQPQHF. In DNA, the CDR3 is TGTGCCAGCAGCTTAGCGGGATTACTTCAGCCCCAGCATTTT.